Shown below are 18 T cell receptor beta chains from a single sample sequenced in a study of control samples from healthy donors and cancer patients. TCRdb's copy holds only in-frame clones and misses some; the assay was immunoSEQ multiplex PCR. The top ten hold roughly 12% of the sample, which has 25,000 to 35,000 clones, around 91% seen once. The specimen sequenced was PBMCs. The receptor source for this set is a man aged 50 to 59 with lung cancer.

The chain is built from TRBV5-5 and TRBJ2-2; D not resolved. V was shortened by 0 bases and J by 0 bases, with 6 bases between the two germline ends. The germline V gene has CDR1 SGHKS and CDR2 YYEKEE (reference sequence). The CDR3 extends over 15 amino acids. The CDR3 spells CASSLVGANTGELFF. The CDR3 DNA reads TGTGCCAGCAGCTTGGTTGGGGCGAACACCGGGGAGCTGTTTTTT.

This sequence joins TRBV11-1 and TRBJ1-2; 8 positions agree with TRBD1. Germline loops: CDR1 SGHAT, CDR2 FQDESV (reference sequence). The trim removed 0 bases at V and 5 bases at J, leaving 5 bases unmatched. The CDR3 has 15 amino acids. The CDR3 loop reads CASSLAQGAGYGYTF. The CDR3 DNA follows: TGTGCCAGCAGCTTAGCCCAGGGGGCAGGGTATGGCTACACCTTC.

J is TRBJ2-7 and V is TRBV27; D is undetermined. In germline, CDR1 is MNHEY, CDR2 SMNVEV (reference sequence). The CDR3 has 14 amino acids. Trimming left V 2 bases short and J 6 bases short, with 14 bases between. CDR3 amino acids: CASSLGIPASEQYF. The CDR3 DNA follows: TGTGCCAGCAGTTTAGGCATCCCGGCCAGCGAGCAGTACTTC.

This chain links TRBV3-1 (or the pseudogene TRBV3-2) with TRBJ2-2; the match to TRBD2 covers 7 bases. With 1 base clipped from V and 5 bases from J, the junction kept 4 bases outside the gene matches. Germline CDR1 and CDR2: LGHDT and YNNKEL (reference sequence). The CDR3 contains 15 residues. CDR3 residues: CASSQGAGSTGELFF. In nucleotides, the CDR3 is TGTGCCAGCAGCCAAGGAGCGGGGTCGACCGGGGAGCTGTTTTTT.

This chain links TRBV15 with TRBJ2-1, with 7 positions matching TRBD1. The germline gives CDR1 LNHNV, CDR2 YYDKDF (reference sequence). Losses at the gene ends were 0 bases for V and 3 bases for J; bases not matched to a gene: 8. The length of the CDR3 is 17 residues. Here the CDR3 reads CATSRDLTGVSYNEQFF. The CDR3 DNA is TGTGCCACCAGCAGAGATCTAACAGGGGTCAGCTACAATGAGCAGTTCTTC.

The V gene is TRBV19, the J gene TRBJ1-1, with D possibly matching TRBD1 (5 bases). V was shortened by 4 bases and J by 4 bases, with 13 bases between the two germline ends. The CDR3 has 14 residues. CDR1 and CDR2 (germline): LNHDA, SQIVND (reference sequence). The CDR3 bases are TGTGCCAGTAGTAATGGACATGCTGGCACTGAAGCTTTCTTT. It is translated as CASSNGHAGTEAFF.

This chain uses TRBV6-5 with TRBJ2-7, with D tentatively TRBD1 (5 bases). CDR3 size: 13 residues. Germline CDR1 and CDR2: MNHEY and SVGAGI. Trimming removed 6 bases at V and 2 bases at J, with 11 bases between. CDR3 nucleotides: TGTGCCAGCAGCACCGACAGTCCCTACGAGCAGTACTTC. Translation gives CASSTDSPYEQYF.

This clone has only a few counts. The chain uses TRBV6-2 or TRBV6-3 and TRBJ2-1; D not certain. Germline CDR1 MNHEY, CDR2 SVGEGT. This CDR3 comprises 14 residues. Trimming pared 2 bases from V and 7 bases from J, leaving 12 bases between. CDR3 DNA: TGTGCCAGCAGTTACGTGGAGAGTCGGAATGAGCAGTTCTTC. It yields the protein CASSYVESRNEQFF.

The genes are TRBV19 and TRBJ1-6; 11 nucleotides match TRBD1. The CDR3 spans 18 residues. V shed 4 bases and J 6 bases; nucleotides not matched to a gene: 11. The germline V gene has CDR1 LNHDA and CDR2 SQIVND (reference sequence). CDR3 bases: TGTGCCAGTAGTAGATACTCGGACAGGGGGCTGAGTAATTCACCCCTCCACTTT. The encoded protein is CASSRYSDRGLSNSPLHF.

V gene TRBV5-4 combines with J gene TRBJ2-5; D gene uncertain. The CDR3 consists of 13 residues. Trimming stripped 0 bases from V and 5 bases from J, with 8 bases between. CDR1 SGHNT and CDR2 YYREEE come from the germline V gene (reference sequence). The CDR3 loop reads CASSLVPGETQYF. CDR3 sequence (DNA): TGTGCCAGCAGCTTGGTCCCGGGTGAGACCCAGTACTTC. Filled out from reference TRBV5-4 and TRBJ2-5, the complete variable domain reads ETGVTQSPTHLIKTRGQQVTLRCSSQSGHNTVSWYQQALGQGPQFIFQYYREEENGRGNFPPRFSGLQFPNYSSELNVNALELDDSALYLCASSLVPGETQYFGPGTRLLVL.

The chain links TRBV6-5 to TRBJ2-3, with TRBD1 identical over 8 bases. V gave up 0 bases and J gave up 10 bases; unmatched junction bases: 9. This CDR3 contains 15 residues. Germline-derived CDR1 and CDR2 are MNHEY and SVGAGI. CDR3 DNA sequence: TGTGCCAGCAGTTACTCTATACAGGGGGGTCACGCGCAGTATTTT. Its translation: CASSYSIQGGHAQYF.

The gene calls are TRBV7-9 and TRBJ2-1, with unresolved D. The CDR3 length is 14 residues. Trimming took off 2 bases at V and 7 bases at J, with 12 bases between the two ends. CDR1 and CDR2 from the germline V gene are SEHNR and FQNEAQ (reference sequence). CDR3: CASSLSVLLNEQFF. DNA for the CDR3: TGTGCCAGCAGCTTAAGTGTTTTACTTAATGAGCAGTTCTTC. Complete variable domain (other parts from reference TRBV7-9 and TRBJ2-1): DTGVSQNPRHKITKRGQNVTFRCDPISEHNRLYWYRQTLGQGPEFLTYFQNEAQLEKSRLLSDRFSAERPKGSFSTLEIQRTEQGDSAMYLCASSLSVLLNEQFFGPGTRLTVL.

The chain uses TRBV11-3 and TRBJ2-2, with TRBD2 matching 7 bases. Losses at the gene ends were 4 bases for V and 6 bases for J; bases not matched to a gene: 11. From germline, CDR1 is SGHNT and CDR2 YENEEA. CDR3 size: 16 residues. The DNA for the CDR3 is TGTGCCAGCAGCTCCCCGGCGGGCGCGGGGGCCGGGGAGCTGTTTTTT. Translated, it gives CASSSPAGAGAGELFF.

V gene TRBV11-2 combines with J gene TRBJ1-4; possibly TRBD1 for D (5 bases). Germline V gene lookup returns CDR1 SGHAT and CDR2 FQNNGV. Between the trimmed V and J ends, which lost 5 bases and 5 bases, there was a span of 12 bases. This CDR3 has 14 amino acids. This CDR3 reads CASSRQSTNEKLFF. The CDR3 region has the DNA TGTGCCAGCAGCCGACAGAGCACAAATGAAAAACTGTTTTTT.

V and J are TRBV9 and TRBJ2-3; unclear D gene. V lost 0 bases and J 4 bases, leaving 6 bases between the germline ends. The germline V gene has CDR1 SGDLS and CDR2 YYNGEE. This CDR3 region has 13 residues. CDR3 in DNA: TGTGCCAGCAGCGTAGTGTCGTCAGATACGCAGTATTTT. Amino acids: CASSVVSSDTQYF.

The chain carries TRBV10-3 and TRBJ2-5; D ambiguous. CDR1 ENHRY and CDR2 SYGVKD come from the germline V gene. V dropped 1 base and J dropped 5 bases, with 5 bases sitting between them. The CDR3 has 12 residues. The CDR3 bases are TGTGCCATCAGTGAGTTCAAGGAGACCCAGTACTTC. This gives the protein CAISEFKETQYF.

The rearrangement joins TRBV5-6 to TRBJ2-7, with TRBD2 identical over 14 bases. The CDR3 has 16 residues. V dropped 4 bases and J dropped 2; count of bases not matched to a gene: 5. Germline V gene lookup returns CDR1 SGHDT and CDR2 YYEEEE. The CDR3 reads CASSGGLAGVTYEQYF. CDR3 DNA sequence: TGTGCCAGCAGCGGGGGACTAGCGGGGGTAACCTACGAGCAGTACTTC.

In nucleotides, the CDR3 is TGTGCCAGCAGCTCTTACGGGGGGGCCTTATCCTACAATGAGCAGTTCTTC. This sequence encodes CASSSYGGALSYNEQFF. The chain has TRBV5-6 and TRBJ2-1; the match to TRBD2 covers 8 bases. After removal of 3 bases from V and 1 base from J, the junction contained 9 bases not matched to a gene. Germline V gives CDR1 SGHDT, CDR2 YYEEEE. The CDR3 extends over 17 amino acids.